Below, 17 T cell receptor beta chains from the same sample are listed, as sequenced in a study of T cells in localized non-small cell lung cancer (dated by TCRdb to 2020 to 2021). Libraries were constructed by the immunoSEQ multiplex PCR assay. In TCRdb, the immuneACCESS table is reduced to in-frame sequences with V and J assigned. These tables do not hold every clone; where another copy was compared, an unresolved V gene accounts for under half, and the others remain unexplained. This sample lists about 35,000 clones; 85% to 95% were detected once. About 11% of the sample is taken by the ten largest. The material sequenced was peripheral blood mononuclear cells, taken before any cancer treatment. All receptors come from a female donor of 60 years or more with stage II lung adenocarcinoma.

The J gene is TRBJ2-3, the V gene TRBV29-1; 9 nucleotides match TRBD1. Germline CDR1 SQVTM, CDR2 ANQGSEA. Trimming took 5 bases from V and 5 from J; bases not matched to a gene: 11. CDR3 length: 15 amino acids. CDR3 amino acids: CSVSRGTGRVDTQYF. DNA for the CDR3: TGCAGCGTTTCCCGGGGGACAGGGCGGGTAGATACGCAGTATTTT.

J is TRBJ1-3 and V is TRBV6-6; D remains ambiguous. This CDR3 has 13 amino acids. Trimming left V 7 bases short and J 4 bases short, with 11 bases between. Per the germline V gene, CDR1 is MNHNY and CDR2 is SVGAGI (reference sequence). CDR3 in DNA: TGTGCCAGCACCGGCTACCGGGGAAACACCATATATTTT. It specifies CASTGYRGNTIYF.

This chain joins TRBV6-4 and TRBJ2-2; 9 nucleotides match TRBD2. Looked up from germline, CDR1 is MRHNA and CDR2 is SNTAGT. Trimming cost V 8 bases and J 1 base; bases outside gene matches: 5. The CDR3 contains 15 residues. CDR3 nucleotide sequence: TGTGCCAGCGGGGTAGCGGGAGAGAACACCGGGGAGCTGTTTTTT. Residues: CASGVAGENTGELFF.

The rearrangement links TRBV11-2 to TRBJ2-7, with 8 bases lining up with TRBD1. The length of the CDR3 is 15 residues. Trimming took 8 bases from V and 0 from J; bases not matched to a gene: 9. Germline V gene sequence: CDR1 SGHAT, CDR2 FQNNGV. CDR3 loop: CASAAGTGPSYEQYF. DNA of the CDR3: TGTGCCAGCGCGGCCGGGACAGGACCCTCCTACGAGCAGTACTTC.

The chain recombines TRBV6-1 with TRBJ1-1; D possibly corresponds to TRBD1 (5 bases). The V end lost 4 bases, the J end lost 1 base, and 10 bases lay between the germline ends. CDR1 is MNHNS, CDR2 SASEGT, per germline. CDR3 length equals 14 residues. CDR3 sequence (DNA): TGTGCCAGCAGTGTGCCAGGGAAGAACACTGAAGCTTTCTTT. Residues: CASSVPGKNTEAFF.

This clone was recorded once. The genes are TRBV5-6 and TRBJ1-5; TRBD1 might be the D (5 bases). Per germline, CDR1 SGHDT and CDR2 YYEEEE. The V gene lost 1 base and the J gene lost 7 bases, with 12 bases spanning the gap. This CDR3 contains 14 residues. The CDR3: CASSLRQGRQPQHF. The CDR3 coding sequence is TGTGCCAGCAGCTTGAGGCAGGGCCGCCAGCCCCAGCATTTT.

J is TRBJ1-2 and V is TRBV7-2, with D uncertain. This CDR3 is built from 13 residues. V lost 5 bases and J 4 bases, leaving 11 bases between the germline ends. Germline V gene data show CDR1 as SGHTA and CDR2 as FQGNSA. Here the CDR3 reads CASSPAVSYGYTF. The DNA for the CDR3 is TGTGCCAGCAGCCCCGCGGTTTCCTATGGCTACACCTTC.

The V gene is TRBV19, the J gene TRBJ2-7; D may be TRBD2 (6 bases). Germline V gives CDR1 LNHDA, CDR2 SQIVND (reference sequence). This CDR3 region has 15 residues. V was trimmed by 5 bases and J by 3 bases, leaving 17 bases between them. The CDR3 coding sequence is TGTGCCAGTAGTGAAAGGAGGGGCACTAACTACGAGCAGTACTTC. Amino acids: CASSERRGTNYEQYF.

The gene calls are TRBV19 and TRBJ2-7; 7 bases line up with TRBD1. V dropped 6 bases and J dropped 2; count of bases not matched to a gene: 13. Germline V gene sequence: CDR1 LNHDA, CDR2 SQIVND (reference sequence). The CDR3 has 16 residues. The CDR3 DNA reads TGTGCCAGTAGCTTTCTCGTAGGGGGCCAGACCTACGAGCAGTACTTC. This codes for CASSFLVGGQTYEQYF.

The rearrangement links TRBV7-9 to TRBJ2-2; 7 bases fit TRBD2. The CDR3 extends over 14 amino acids. With 6 bases clipped from V and 6 bases from J, the junction kept 7 bases outside the gene matches. From germline, CDR1 is SEHNR and CDR2 FQNEAQ (reference sequence). The CDR3 coding sequence is TGTGCCAGCAGTCACCCGGGGGGATCCGGGGAGCTGTTTTTT. As protein: CASSHPGGSGELFF.

This clone was seen a few times. CDR3 sequence: CASSDESGSSYNEQFF. The CDR3 DNA follows: TGTGCCAGCAGTGACGAGAGCGGGAGCTCCTACAATGAGCAGTTCTTC. This chain links TRBV25-1 with TRBJ2-1; 8 nucleotides match TRBD2. The V gene end was trimmed by 3 bases and the J gene end by 0 bases; junction bases not matched to a gene: 4. CDR1 and CDR2 from the germline V gene are MGHDK and SYGVNS. The CDR3 runs 16 residues.

The V and J genes are TRBV9 and TRBJ1-1, with D possibly TRBD1 on 6 matching bases. V dropped 4 bases and J dropped 0 bases, with 16 bases sitting between them. Per germline, CDR1 SGDLS and CDR2 YYNGEE. The CDR3 covers 16 residues. The CDR3 is CASSTRAGALNTEAFF. The CDR3 nucleotides are TGTGCCAGCAGCACCCGGGCAGGGGCTTTGAACACTGAAGCTTTCTTT. Full variable domain (rest looked up from reference TRBV9 and TRBJ1-1): DSGVTQTPKHLITATGQRVTLRCSPRSGDLSVYWYQQSLDQGLQFLIQYYNGEERAKGNILERFSAQQFPDLHSELNLSSLELGDSALYFCASSTRAGALNTEAFFGQGTRLTVV.

The CDR3 DNA reads TGTGCCAGCAGATCGGACTCGGGACCCGGAGAGACCCAGTACTTC. Translation gives CASRSDSGPGETQYF. The V gene is TRBV6-1, the J gene TRBJ2-5; the D gene could be TRBD1 or TRBD2 (5 bases each). The CDR3 sequence is 15 residues long. Germline-derived CDR1 and CDR2 are MNHNS and SASEGT. V gave up 6 bases and J gave up 4 bases, with 18 bases separating them.

V usage is TRBV7-8 and J usage is TRBJ1-5; D possibly corresponds to TRBD1 (6 bases). CDR3 length equals 16 residues. CDR1 SGHVS and CDR2 FQNEAQ come from the germline V gene. Trimming removed 2 bases from V and 6 bases from J, with 17 bases in between. The CDR3 sequence: CASSLTTGGASQPQHF. CDR3 nucleotide sequence: TGTGCCAGCAGCTTAACCACGGGGGGGGCTAGTCAGCCCCAGCATTTT.

This chain joins TRBV2 and TRBJ1-2; D remains unclear. Germline V lookup: CDR1 SNHLY, CDR2 FYNNEI. This CDR3 has 15 residues. Trimming removed 3 bases at V and 4 bases at J, with 15 bases between. CDR3 nucleotide sequence: TGTGCCAGCAGTGATCTTGGTGTGGGATTCTATGGCTACACCTTC. Amino acids: CASSDLGVGFYGYTF.

V is TRBV4-1 and J is TRBJ1-2; D is possibly TRBD1 (6 bases). Trimming removed 5 bases at V and 2 bases at J, with 18 bases between. The CDR3 is 16 residues long. Germline V lookup: CDR1 MGHRA, CDR2 YSYEKL. The DNA for the CDR3 is TGCGCCAGCAGCAACCTACAGGGTCCTTCGAACTATGGCTACACCTTC. It yields the protein CASSNLQGPSNYGYTF.

CDR3 in amino acids: CASADRAYGYTF. The CDR3 DNA reads TGTGCCAGCGCGGACAGGGCCTATGGCTACACCTTC. The chain uses TRBV28 and TRBJ1-2, with TRBD1 matching 8 bases. Trimming at V came to 8 bases and at J to 4 bases, leaving 3 bases not matched to a gene. Germline CDR1 reads MDHEN; CDR2 reads SYDVKM. The CDR3 is 12 residues long.